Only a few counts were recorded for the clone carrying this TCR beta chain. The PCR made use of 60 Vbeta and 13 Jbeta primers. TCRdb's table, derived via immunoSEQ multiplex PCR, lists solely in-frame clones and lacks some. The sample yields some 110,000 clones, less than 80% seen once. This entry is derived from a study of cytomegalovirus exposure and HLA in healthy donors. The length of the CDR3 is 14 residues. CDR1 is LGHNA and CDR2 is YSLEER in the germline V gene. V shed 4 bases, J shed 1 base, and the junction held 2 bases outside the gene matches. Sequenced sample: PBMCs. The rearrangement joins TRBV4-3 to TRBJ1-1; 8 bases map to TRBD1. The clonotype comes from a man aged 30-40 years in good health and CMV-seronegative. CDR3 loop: CASSPGQANTEAFF. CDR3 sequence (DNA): TGCGCCAGCAGCCCGGGACAGGCGAACACTGAAGCTTTCTTT.